Listed below are T cell receptor beta chains from one sample, sequenced in a study of shared clonotypes between healthy human individuals. Libraries were prepared by immunoSEQ multiplex PCR; TCRdb keeps only in-frame clonotypes and omits some of them. Among some 1,400,000 clones, roughly 96% were seen once, and the ten largest hold over 1%. Sample: naive CD4+ T cells sorted from blood. The receptors were gathered from a man aged 30 to 45 in good health. The CDR3 runs from the conserved cysteine through the conserved F or W. A D gene is named only where the DNA matches it firmly. Some rows have no size entry. The others give once, few or many, or a class for an expanded clone.

d_gene,j_gene,abundance,v_gene,CDR3aa,CDR3nt
TRBD1,TRBJ1-3,.,TRBV27,CASSLSMTGYGNTIYF,TGTGCCAGCAGTTTATCGATGACAGGGTATGGAAACACCATATATTTT
TRBD2,TRBJ2-1,.,TRBV5-1,CASSSGLAGVVYNEQFF,TGCGCCAGCAGCTCGGGACTAGCGGGAGTGGTATACAATGAGCAGTTCTTC
.,TRBJ2-7,.,TRBV21-1,CASSTLGGLREQYF,TGTGCCAGCAGCACCCTAGGGGGCCTCAGGGAGCAGTACTTC
TRBD2,TRBJ2-1,once,TRBV28,CASTRAGRSYNEQFF,TGTGCCAGCACTCGAGCGGGAAGGTCCTACAATGAGCAGTTCTTC
TRBD2,TRBJ2-2,.,TRBV13,CASSVREATGELFF,TGTGCCAGCAGCGTGCGGGAGGCCACCGGGGAGCTGTTTTTT
TRBD2,TRBJ2-7,.,TRBV5-1,CASSPRGEIYEQYF,TGCGCCAGCAGCCCACGGGGGGAAATCTACGAGCAGTACTTC
.,TRBJ2-3,.,TRBV7-2,CASSHDSGAGTDTQYF,TGTGCCAGCAGCCACGATAGCGGCGCCGGCACAGATACGCAGTATTTT
TRBD1,TRBJ2-3,once,TRBV18,CASSPMREGGYSTDTQYF,TGTGCCAGCTCACCTATGCGAGAAGGGGGCTATAGCACAGATACGCAGTATTTT
.,TRBJ2-7,.,TRBV28,CASQSDQDSSSYEQYF,TGTGCCAGCCAATCGGACCAGGACAGTAGCTCCTACGAGCAGTACTTC
.,TRBJ2-5,once,TRBV21-1,CASSSGQVQETQYF,TGTGCCAGCAGCAGTGGACAGGTCCAAGAGACCCAGTACTTC
TRBD1,TRBJ2-5,.,TRBV6-6,CASSYSGTGVGETQYF,TGTGCCAGCAGTTACTCCGGGACAGGGGTTGGGGAGACCCAGTACTTC
.,TRBJ1-1,few,TRBV5-4,CASSADTEAFF,TGTGCCAGCAGCGCGGACACTGAAGCTTTCTTT
.,TRBJ2-7,.,TRBV21-1,CASRFSGGLYEQYF,TGTGCCAGCAGGTTCTCAGGGGGCCTATACGAGCAGTACTTC
.,TRBJ2-3,.,TRBV5-1,CASGGQGGTDTQYF,TGCGCCAGCGGTGGGCAGGGAGGCACAGATACGCAGTATTTT
.,TRBJ2-3,.,TRBV5-4,CASMTSTDTQYF,TGTGCCAGCATGACTAGCACAGATACGCAGTATTTT
TRBD2,TRBJ2-2,.,TRBV5-4,CASDDPGGGPRELFF,TGTGCCAGTGACGATCCGGGAGGCGGCCCCCGGGAGCTGTTTTTT
TRBD2,TRBJ2-5,.,TRBV18,CASSPPAPSGKQETQYF,TGTGCCAGCTCACCACCGGCCCCTAGCGGAAAACAAGAGACCCAGTACTTC
.,TRBJ2-7,.,TRBV21-1,CASSKGGREDSYEQYF,TGTGCCAGCAGCAAAGGAGGGCGGGAGGACTCCTACGAGCAGTACTTC
TRBD1,TRBJ1-4,.,TRBV9,CASSVGDRGPGRDEKLFF,TGTGCCAGCAGCGTAGGGGACAGGGGCCCCGGGAGGGATGAAAAACTGTTTTTT
.,TRBJ2-7,.,TRBV9,CASSVGVGGATYEQYF,TGTGCCAGCAGCGTAGGAGTTGGGGGGGCTACCTACGAGCAGTACTTC
.,TRBJ2-3,.,TRBV5-4,CASSFDSLSTDTQYF,TGTGCCAGCAGCTTTGACAGTCTTAGCACAGATACGCAGTATTTT
TRBD1,TRBJ1-5,.,TRBV28,CASSFLGTGFQPQHF,TGTGCCAGCAGTTTTCTAGGGACAGGTTTTCAGCCCCAGCATTTT
.,TRBJ2-1,.,TRBV10-2,CASSDGPGRYEQFF,TGCGCCAGCAGTGATGGCCCCGGTAGATATGAGCAGTTCTTC
.,TRBJ2-7,.,TRBV7-8,CASSISGQRISYEQYF,TGTGCCAGCAGCATTAGCGGCCAACGAATTTCCTACGAGCAGTACTTC
TRBD2,TRBJ2-1,.,TRBV11-1,CASSLFSGPFDEQFF,TGTGCCAGCAGCTTATTTAGCGGGCCTTTCGATGAGCAGTTCTTC